The next 30 T cell receptor beta chains were all read from a single sample in a study of early T cells in non-severe SARS-CoV-2 infection (dated by TCRdb to the early 2020s). The receptor library was made with 5' RACE. This sample was sequenced with a NextSeq 500. Starting from the raw public reads, TCRdb applied fastp trimming at Q25, assembled clones with MiXCR and retained in-frame beta chains. When rows share a CDR3 protein, they turn into one entry using the most common DNA and genes. The sample data list 30,000 to 35,000 distinct CDR3 sequences, and around 4.6% of these were observed just once. Over 6.5% of the sample is taken by the ten largest. The sample was whole blood. These receptors all stem from an adult who was a healthcare worker with PCR-confirmed SARS-CoV-2 infection or an uninfected control (not recorded which).

V gene TRBV6-6 combines with J gene TRBJ2-7; tentative D call: TRBD1 (5 bases). Per the germline V gene, CDR1 is MNHNY and CDR2 is SVGAGI (reference sequence). V was pared by 2 bases and J by 2 bases, with 22 bases between. The length of the CDR3 is 18 residues. CDR3 coding DNA: TGTGCCAGCAGTTACGGGCAGGGTACTACTCTTAAACCCTACGAGCAGTACTTC. It is translated as CASSYGQGTTLKPYEQYF.

This clonotype was detected many times. The J gene is TRBJ1-2, the V gene TRBV6-6, with 10 nucleotides matching TRBD1. CDR1 and CDR2 (germline): MNHNY, SVGAGI (reference sequence). The V and J ends lost 4 bases and 3 bases, in that order; junction bases with no gene match: 5. CDR3 length: 15 residues. CDR3 in amino acids: CASSLTGTGDYGYTF. For the CDR3, the DNA is TGTGCCAGCAGTTTAACCGGGACAGGGGACTATGGCTACACCTTC.

As for this clonotype: Possible read error: a much larger clone is one base away. The chain couples TRBV5-5 to TRBJ1-1; D is unclear. Germline CDR1 and CDR2: SGHKS and YYEKEE (reference sequence). CDR3 length: 14 amino acids. Trimming pared 0 bases from V and 0 bases from J, leaving 6 bases between. CDR3 nucleotide sequence: TGTGCCAGCAGCTTGGAACCCATGAACACTGAAGCTTTCTTT. This encodes CASSLEPMNTEAFF.

This clonotype occurred many times. The chain uses TRBV28 and TRBJ2-3; a possible D gene is TRBD2 (7 bases). This CDR3 spans 15 amino acids. V dropped 5 bases and J dropped 1 base, with 13 bases sitting between them. Germline CDR1 reads MDHEN; CDR2 reads SYDVKM. CDR3 in DNA: TGTGCCAGCAGTATCGCGGGGGCGCGCACAGATACGCAGTATTTT. It encodes CASSIAGARTDTQYF.

This clonotype was counted at least ten times. The rearrangement uses TRBV7-2 and TRBJ2-3; TRBD2 agrees at 8 bases. Germline lookup yields CDR1 SGHTA and CDR2 FQGNSA. The CDR3 covers 16 residues. V lost 2 bases to trimming and J lost 0 bases; unmatched junction nucleotides: 4. CDR3 residues: CASSLNTGGSTDTQYF. The DNA for the CDR3 is TGTGCCAGCAGCTTAAATACGGGGGGGAGCACAGATACGCAGTATTTT.

In this sample, this clonotype turned up many times. The V gene is TRBV9, the J gene TRBJ1-1; no clear D. The CDR3 is made up of 13 amino acids. The germline V gene has CDR1 SGDLS and CDR2 YYNGEE. V lost 2 bases and J lost 0, with 5 bases in between. CDR3 amino acids: CASSVDLNTEAFF. CDR3 in DNA: TGTGCCAGCAGCGTTGACCTGAACACTGAAGCTTTCTTT. The variable domain in full, completed from reference TRBV9 and TRBJ1-1, reads DSGVTQTPKHLITATGQRVTLRCSPRSGDLSVYWYQQSLDQGLQFLIQYYNGEERAKGNILERFSAQQFPDLHSELNLSSLELGDSALYFCASSVDLNTEAFFGQGTRLTVV.

This clonotype was detected ten times or more. The V gene is TRBV7-2, the J gene TRBJ1-1; TRBD1 might be the D (5 bases). This CDR3 contains 15 residues. The germline V and J ends were trimmed by 1 base and 1 base, with 10 bases remaining between them. Germline V gives CDR1 SGHTA, CDR2 FQGNSA. CDR3 amino acids: CASSLVRQRNTEAFF. In DNA form, the CDR3 reads TGTGCCAGCAGCTTAGTACGACAGAGGAACACTGAAGCTTTCTTT.

This clonotype has at least ten counts. The rearrangement links TRBV28 to TRBJ1-6, with D tentatively TRBD1 (5 bases). Germline-derived CDR1 and CDR2 are MDHEN and SYDVKM. V shed 2 bases and J shed 9 bases, with 8 bases lying between them. The CDR3 is made up of 13 amino acids. The CDR3 loop is CASSLGGVSPLHF. CDR3 nucleotide sequence: TGTGCCAGCAGTTTAGGGGGGGTTTCACCCCTCCACTTT.

At least ten counts were recorded for this clonotype. The chain uses TRBV7-7 and TRBJ2-2; 9 nucleotides line up with TRBD1. Germline CDR1 reads SSHAT; CDR2 reads FNYEAQ (reference sequence). V shed 4 bases, J shed 5 bases, and the junction held 2 bases outside the gene matches. The CDR3 spans 14 residues. CDR3 nucleotide sequence: TGTGCCAGCAGCTGGGACAGGGCGACCGGGGAGCTGTTTTTT. This translates into CASSWDRATGELFF.

This chain uses TRBV20-1 with TRBJ1-6; D remains ambiguous. There are 15 residues in the CDR3. Germline lookup yields CDR1 DFQATT and CDR2 SNEGSKA (reference sequence). Trimming cost V 2 bases and J 6 bases, with 14 bases left between them. CDR3 nucleotide sequence: TGCAGTGCTAGACCTGACAACACGGGTAATTCACCCCTCCACTTT. Protein sequence: CSARPDNTGNSPLHF.

There are a few counts of this clonotype. The rearrangement uses TRBV20-1 and TRBJ1-1; no clear D gene. The CDR3 loop spans 12 amino acids. Germline V gives CDR1 DFQATT, CDR2 SNEGSKA (reference sequence). V was clipped by 2 bases and J by 4 bases, with 8 bases between them. This CDR3 is CSARPQGTEAFF. In DNA form, the CDR3 reads TGCAGTGCTAGACCGCAAGGCACTGAAGCTTTCTTT.

This chain uses TRBV7-2 with TRBJ1-2, with D possibly matching TRBD1 (5 bases). CDR3 length: 14 residues. V was clipped by 5 bases and J by 4 bases, with 14 bases between them. Germline loops: CDR1 SGHTA, CDR2 FQGNSA. Here the CDR3 DNA reads TGTGCCAGCAGCCCAGGGCCGACTCCCTATGGCTACACCTTC. It is translated as CASSPGPTPYGYTF. Using reference TRBV7-2 and TRBJ1-2 for the parts outside the CDR3, the full variable domain is GAGVSQSPSNKVTEKGKDVELRCDPISGHTALYWYRQSLGQGLEFLIYFQGNSAPDKSGLPSDRFSAERTGGSVSTLTIQRTQQEDSAVYLCASSPGPTPYGYTFGSGTRLTVV.

V is TRBV18 and J is TRBJ2-7, with D possibly matching TRBD2 (5 bases). The germline CDR1 and CDR2 sequences are KGHSH and LQKENI. This CDR3 has 15 amino acids. Between the trimmed V and J ends, which lost 3 bases and 6 bases, there was a span of 18 bases. CDR3 region: CASSPINFREGEQYF. The DNA of the CDR3 is TGTGCCAGCTCACCTATTAACTTCCGAGAGGGCGAGCAGTACTTC.

This clonotype was seen a few times. This rearrangement joins TRBV7-2 to TRBJ2-3; TRBD2 is a possible D gene (5 bases). Trimming took 3 bases from V and 1 from J, leaving 11 bases between them. Per the germline V gene, CDR1 is SGHTA and CDR2 is FQGNSA. This CDR3 has 15 residues. The CDR3 DNA follows: TGTGCCAGCAGCTTCGACGGGGAGCGCACAGATACGCAGTATTTT. It translates to CASSFDGERTDTQYF.

This clonotype showed up many times. This chain uses TRBV2 with TRBJ2-1, with 9 bases that match TRBD2. The CDR3 is made up of 15 amino acids. V shed 7 bases and J 3 bases; nucleotides not matched to a gene: 7. The germline V gene has CDR1 SNHLY and CDR2 FYNNEI. Here the CDR3 reads CASTRERGDYNEQFF. The CDR3 coding sequence is TGTGCCAGCACGAGGGAGCGGGGGGACTACAATGAGCAGTTCTTC. Looking up the rest from reference TRBV2 and TRBJ2-1 gives the full variable domain: EPEVTQTPSHQVTQMGQEVILRCVPISNHLYFYWYRQILGQKVEFLVSFYNNEISEKSEIFDDQFSVERPDGSNFTLKIRSTKLEDSAMYFCASTRERGDYNEQFFGPGTRLTVL.

The chain joins TRBV7-9 to TRBJ2-5, with 7 bases fitting TRBD1. This CDR3 spans 15 amino acids. Looked up from germline, CDR1 is SEHNR and CDR2 is FQNEAQ (reference sequence). The V and J ends lost 6 bases and 2 bases, in that order; junction bases with no gene match: 9. CDR3 DNA: TGTGCCAGCAGTTCCTTGGACAGGAATCAAGAGACCCAGTACTTC. This gives the protein CASSSLDRNQETQYF.

This clonotype was counted many times. V gene TRBV5-1 combines with J gene TRBJ2-3, with 10 bases lining up with TRBD2. CDR3 length: 16 residues. CDR1 and CDR2 (germline): SGHRS, YFSETQ. V lost 1 base, J lost 7 bases, and 9 bases stayed unmatched. The CDR3, as DNA: TGCGCCAGCAGCTTGTGGGCTAGCGGGGGAGTCAATACGCAGTATTTT. It encodes CASSLWASGGVNTQYF.

This chain uses TRBV12-3 or TRBV12-4 with TRBJ2-2, with 7 bases aligning to TRBD1. This CDR3 region has 17 residues. The V gene end was trimmed by 5 bases and the J gene end by 2 bases; junction bases not matched to a gene: 11. CDR3 sequence reads: CASSPNTGTANTGELFF. In DNA form, the CDR3 reads TGTGCCAGCAGTCCCAACACCGGGACAGCAAACACCGGGGAGCTGTTTTTT.

The chain employs TRBV7-6 and TRBJ2-7; TRBD2 aligns across 10 bases. V dropped 1 base and J dropped 4; count of bases not matched to a gene: 4. From germline, CDR1 is SGHVS and CDR2 FNYEAQ. The CDR3 has 15 residues. CDR3 sequence: CASSLGPAGGYEQYF. CDR3 bases: TGTGCCAGCAGCTTAGGTCCAGCGGGGGGGTACGAGCAGTACTTC.

This clonotype was detected many times. The V and J genes are TRBV29-1 and TRBJ1-1, with unresolved D. Germline CDR1 SQVTM, CDR2 ANQGSEA. The CDR3 extends over 12 amino acids. V was cut by 0 bases and J by 4 bases, with 6 bases left in between. The CDR3 sequence: CSVEDVSTEAFF. The CDR3 nucleotides read TGCAGCGTTGAAGATGTGTCCACTGAAGCTTTCTTT.

This clonotype appeared a few times. V is TRBV30 and J is TRBJ1-3; possible D gene TRBD1, 5 bases. V lost 1 base, J lost 3 bases, and 10 bases lay in between. The CDR3 runs 14 residues. Germline assignment: CDR1 GTSNPN and CDR2 SVGIG (reference sequence). CDR3 coding DNA: TGTGCCTGGAGTGGGGGGATCAGTGGAAACACCATATATTTT. Translated, it gives CAWSGGISGNTIYF. Based on the CDR3 plus reference TRBV30 and TRBJ1-3, the full variable domain is SQTIHQWPATLVQPVGSPLSLECTVEGTSNPNLYWYRQAAGRGLQLLFYSVGIGQISSEVPQNLSASRPQDRQFILSSKKLLLSDSGFYLCAWSGGISGNTIYFGEGSWLTVV.

This clonotype was recorded at least ten times. This chain joins TRBV10-3 and TRBJ2-1, with 11 bases aligning to TRBD2. After removal of 0 bases from V and 6 bases from J, the junction contained 1 base not matched to a gene. This CDR3 is built from 15 residues. Germline V gene lookup returns CDR1 ENHRY and CDR2 SYGVKD. The CDR3: CAISESTSGANEQFF. CDR3 sequence (DNA): TGTGCCATCAGTGAGTCGACTAGCGGGGCCAATGAGCAGTTCTTC.

Remarks on this clonotype: This may arise from a read error, as a much more abundant clone is one base away. Because it lacks the conserved phenylalanine or tryptophan at the end, this CDR3 is likely a read error. The chain combines TRBV11-2 with TRBJ2-7, with D maybe TRBD1 (5 bases). Germline V gene data show CDR1 as SGHAT and CDR2 as FQNNGV. This CDR3 spans 14 amino acids. V lost 3 bases and J 2 bases, leaving 11 bases between the germline ends. The CDR3 DNA follows: TGTGCCAGCAGCTTTTCGCAGGGTCCCTACGAGCAGTACTCC. It is translated as CASSFSQGPYEQYS.

This clonotype was detected only a few times. The chain recombines TRBV18 with TRBJ1-5; D uncertain. Per germline, CDR1 KGHSH and CDR2 LQKENI. V shed 2 bases and J shed 7 bases, with 9 bases lying between them. This CDR3 has 13 amino acids. In nucleotides, the CDR3 is TGTGCCAGCTCACCAGGGTATGGGCAGCCCCAGCATTTT. This gives the protein CASSPGYGQPQHF.

This clonotype was detected ten times or more. V gene TRBV5-1 combines with J gene TRBJ2-2; no definite D call. Germline CDR1 is SGHRS and CDR2 is YFSETQ. Trimming cost V 4 bases and J 1 base, with 14 bases left between them. CDR3 size: 16 residues. The CDR3 spells CASSPYSQGNTGELFF. DNA for the CDR3: TGCGCCAGCAGCCCGTACTCCCAAGGGAACACCGGGGAGCTGTTTTTT.

This clonotype was counted ten times or more. The rearrangement joins TRBV2 to TRBJ2-6; 9 bases line up with TRBD1. Per germline, CDR1 SNHLY and CDR2 FYNNEI. Trimming cost V 6 bases and J 0 bases; bases outside gene matches: 6. This CDR3 has 17 amino acids. CDR3 in amino acids: CASSPGQGNSGANVLTF. The CDR3 DNA sequence: TGTGCCAGCAGCCCGGGACAGGGTAACTCTGGGGCCAACGTCCTGACTTTC.

This clonotype occurred many times. The V call is TRBV5-8, the J call TRBJ2-3; D is ambiguous. Looked up from germline, CDR1 is SGHTS and CDR2 is YDEGEE. CDR3 size: 12 residues. The ends were cut back, 0 bases at V and 4 bases at J, with 3 bases in the middle. The CDR3 nucleotides read TGTGCCAGCAGCTTGGAGGCAGATACGCAGTATTTT. It codes for CASSLEADTQYF.

This clonotype was recorded at least ten times. This chain uses TRBV7-2 with TRBJ2-2, with D perhaps TRBD2 (5 bases). The germline V gene has CDR1 SGHTA and CDR2 FQGNSA. CDR3 size: 16 residues. Trimming stripped 3 bases from V and 2 bases from J, with 13 bases between. CDR3 DNA: TGTGCCAGCAGCTTCCCTAGCTCGGCTAACACCGGGGAGCTGTTTTTT. This gives the protein CASSFPSSANTGELFF.

J is TRBJ2-2 and V is TRBV7-9; 7 nucleotides agree with TRBD1. Per germline, CDR1 SEHNR and CDR2 FQNEAQ (reference sequence). V trimming: 2 bases; J trimming: 0 bases; junction bases outside the gene matches: 3. CDR3 length equals 16 residues. CDR3 bases: TGTGCCAGCAGCTTATCCCAGGGGGCGAACACCGGGGAGCTGTTTTTT. As protein: CASSLSQGANTGELFF.

This clonotype came up many times. The chain carries TRBV5-4 and TRBJ2-6, with no clear D. V shed 3 bases and J shed 0 bases, with 13 bases lying between them. Germline V gene sequence: CDR1 SGHNT, CDR2 YYREEE (reference sequence). The CDR3 has 17 amino acids. CDR3 amino acids: CASSSLIRSSGANVLTF. The CDR3 DNA follows: TGTGCCAGCAGCTCACTAATTCGAAGCTCTGGGGCCAACGTCCTGACTTTC.